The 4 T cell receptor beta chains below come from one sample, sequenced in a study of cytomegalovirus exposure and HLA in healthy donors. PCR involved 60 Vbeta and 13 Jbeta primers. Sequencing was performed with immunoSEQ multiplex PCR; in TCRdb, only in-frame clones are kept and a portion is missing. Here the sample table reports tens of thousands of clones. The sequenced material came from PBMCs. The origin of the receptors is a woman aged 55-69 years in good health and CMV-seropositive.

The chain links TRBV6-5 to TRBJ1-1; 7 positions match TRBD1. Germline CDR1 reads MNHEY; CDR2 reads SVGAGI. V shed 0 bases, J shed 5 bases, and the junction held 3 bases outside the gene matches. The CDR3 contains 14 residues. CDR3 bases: TGTGCCAGCAGTTACTCAATACAGGGGACTGAAGCTTTCTTT. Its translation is CASSYSIQGTEAFF.

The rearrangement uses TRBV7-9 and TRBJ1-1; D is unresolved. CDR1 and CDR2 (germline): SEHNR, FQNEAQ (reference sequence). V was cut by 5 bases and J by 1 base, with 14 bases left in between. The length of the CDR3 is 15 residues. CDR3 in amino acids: CASSQSAGWNTEAFF. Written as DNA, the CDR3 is TGTGCCAGCAGCCAATCCGCGGGGTGGAACACTGAAGCTTTCTTT. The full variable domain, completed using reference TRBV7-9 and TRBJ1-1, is DTGVSQNPRHKITKRGQNVTFRCDPISEHNRLYWYRQTLGQGPEFLTYFQNEAQLEKSRLLSDRFSAERPKGSFSTLEIQRTEQGDSAMYLCASSQSAGWNTEAFFGQGTRLTVV.

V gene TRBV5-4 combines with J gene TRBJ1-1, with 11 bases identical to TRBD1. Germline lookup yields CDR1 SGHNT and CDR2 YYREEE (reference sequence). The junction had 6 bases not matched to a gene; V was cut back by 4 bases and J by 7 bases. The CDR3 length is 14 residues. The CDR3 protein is CASSGQGADIEAFF. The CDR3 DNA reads TGTGCCAGCAGCGGACAGGGGGCGGATATTGAAGCTTTCTTT. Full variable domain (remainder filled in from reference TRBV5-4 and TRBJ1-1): ETGVTQSPTHLIKTRGQQVTLRCSSQSGHNTVSWYQQALGQGPQFIFQYYREEENGRGNFPPRFSGLQFPNYSSELNVNALELDDSALYLCASSGQGADIEAFFGQGTRLTVV.

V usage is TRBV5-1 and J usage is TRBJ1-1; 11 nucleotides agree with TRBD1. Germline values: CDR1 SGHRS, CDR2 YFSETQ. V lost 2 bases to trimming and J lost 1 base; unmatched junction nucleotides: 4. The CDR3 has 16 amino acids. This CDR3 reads CASSFPGQGANTEAFF. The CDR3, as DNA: TGCGCCAGCAGCTTCCCAGGACAGGGGGCGAACACTGAAGCTTTCTTT.